This T cell receptor beta chain was captured by sequencing in a study of T cells in Graves' hyperthyroidism and ophthalmopathy. Study findings and constraints: Most clonotypes expanded in the thyroid (above 0.001) were also present in blood.

TCR beta CDR3 regions were amplified from RNA. HTBI primers were used for first-round RT-PCR of the TCR CDR3. Via MiXCR, TCRdb re-called the multiplex PCR reads, giving one row per CDR3 protein. The sample includes approximately 710,000 distinct CDR3 sequences, around 16% seen only once; the top ten take roughly a sixth. The ends lost 7 bases at V and 8 bases at J; junction bases unmatched: 10. This CDR3 is 14 amino acids long. CDR1 is MDHEN, CDR2 SYDVKM, per germline. This clonotype was detected only a few times. What it binds is not known. The chain employs TRBV28 and TRBJ1-4, with 7 nucleotides matching TRBD1. The receptor was derived from a man aged 45-65 years with Graves' hyperthyroidism. Sequencing input: blood. The CDR3 sequence: CASKSEGAGEKLFF. DNA for the CDR3: TGTGCCAGCAAATCAGAGGGGGCTGGGGAAAAACTGTTTTTT. Full variable domain (outside the CDR3, taken from reference TRBV28 and TRBJ1-4): DVKVTQSSRYLVKRTGEKVFLECVQDMDHENMFWYRQDPGLGLRLIYFSYDVKMKEKGDIPEGYSVSREKKERFSLILESASTNQTSMYLCASKSEGAGEKLFFGSGTQLSVL.